The 27 T cell receptor beta chains presented below share a single source sample, sequenced in a study of T-cell reconstitution after alpha-beta-depleted transplantation in children. Preparation of the TCRbeta library was carried out with unique molecular identifiers. MiXCR was run by TCRdb on the PCR reads, yielding one entry per CDR3 protein. Here the sample spans 500,000 to 750,000 distinct CDR3 sequences, 20% to 30% being singletons. This material consisted of PBMCs, taken before TCRalphabeta/CD19-depleted stem cell transplant. Receptors originate from a boy younger than two with Wiskott-Aldrich syndrome, due to receive a stem cell transplant.

Comments on this clonotype: An end of the junction differs from the germline gene, which may be a read error. The V and J genes are TRBV20-1 and TRBJ2-5; no clear D gene. This CDR3 is 13 amino acids long. Per the germline V gene, CDR1 is DFQATT and CDR2 is SNEGSKA (reference sequence). The CDR3 sequence is CSARALFQETQYF. CDR3 nucleotides: TGCAGTGCGAGAGCTCTATTCCAAGAGACCCAGTACTTC.

The V gene is TRBV12-3 or TRBV12-4, the J gene TRBJ2-1; TRBD1 is a possible D gene (5 bases). CDR3 length: 15 residues. With 7 bases removed from V and 3 bases from J, the gap between germline ends came to 16 bases. The CDR3 spells CASMLGQGSYNEQFF. Here the CDR3 DNA reads TGTGCCAGCATGTTAGGACAAGGTAGCTACAATGAGCAGTTCTTC.

There are a few counts of this clonotype. The genes are TRBV20-1 and TRBJ2-1; D is ambiguous. With 1 base removed from V and 2 bases from J, the gap between germline ends came to 15 bases. This CDR3 has 16 residues. CDR1 and CDR2 (germline): DFQATT, SNEGSKA (reference sequence). CDR3 nucleotides: TGCAGTGCTAGAGGGTTCCAGGCCCCAACCTACAATGAGCAGTTCTTC. The encoded protein is CSARGFQAPTYNEQFF.

This chain joins TRBV6-2 or TRBV6-3 and TRBJ2-1; the match to TRBD2 covers 13 bases. V shed 4 bases, J shed 2 bases, and the junction held 2 bases outside the gene matches. The CDR3 consists of 16 residues. Germline CDR1 is MNHEY and CDR2 is SVGEGT. The CDR3 loop reads CASSWTSGSAYNEQFF. Here the CDR3 DNA reads TGTGCCAGCAGTTGGACTAGCGGGAGCGCCTACAATGAGCAGTTCTTC.

The chain uses TRBV6-5 and TRBJ2-3; 9 bases agree with TRBD2. Germline loops: CDR1 MNHEY, CDR2 SVGAGI. Trimming took 0 bases from V and 3 from J; bases not matched to a gene: 7. The CDR3 is 17 amino acids. In nucleotides, the CDR3 is TGTGCCAGCAGTTACTCGATAGAAGCGGGAGGAACAGATACGCAGTATTTT. Residues: CASSYSIEAGGTDTQYF.

The rearrangement links TRBV11-1 to TRBJ2-7, with TRBD2 matching 9 bases. With V trimmed by 4 bases and J by 3 bases, 16 bases remained unmatched. CDR1 and CDR2 from the germline V gene are SGHAT and FQDESV (reference sequence). The CDR3 is made up of 18 amino acids. CDR3 sequence: CASSSTSPIAGVGYEQYF. CDR3 sequence (DNA): TGTGCCAGCAGCTCAACCTCCCCTATAGCGGGAGTTGGCTACGAGCAGTACTTC. Full variable domain (remainder filled in from reference TRBV11-1 and TRBJ2-7): EAEVAQSPRYKITEKSQAVAFWCDPISGHATLYWYRQILGQGPELLVQFQDESVVDDSQLPKDRFSAERLKGVDSTLKIQPAELGDSAMYLCASSSTSPIAGVGYEQYFGPGTRLTVT.

V gene TRBV20-1 combines with J gene TRBJ2-7, with D possibly matching TRBD2 (6 bases). Germline-derived CDR1 and CDR2 are DFQATT and SNEGSKA (reference sequence). There are 15 residues in the CDR3. V was shortened by 4 bases and J by 4 bases, with 20 bases between the two germline ends. The CDR3, as DNA: TGCAGTGCTACCTCGGTGGAGGGAACTTTATACGAGCAGTACTTC. Its protein is CSATSVEGTLYEQYF.

The rearrangement links TRBV29-1 to TRBJ2-1; D is uncertain. Germline loops: CDR1 SQVTM, CDR2 ANQGSEA. V was cut by 7 bases and J by 6 bases, with 16 bases left in between. The CDR3 sequence is 13 residues long. CDR3 coding DNA: TGCAGCGCTAAGAGCGTTTCGTCCAATGAGCAGTTCTTC. Translation gives CSAKSVSSNEQFF.

The chain joins TRBV4-1 to TRBJ2-1, with 9 bases matching TRBD2. This CDR3 spans 16 amino acids. Germline CDR1 MGHRA, CDR2 YSYEKL. J was trimmed by 3 bases and V by 3 bases; bases with no gene match: 6. The CDR3 DNA reads as TGCGCCAGCAGCCATTTAGGAGCGGGAGGCTACAATGAGCAGTTCTTC. Translation gives CASSHLGAGGYNEQFF.

The chain recombines TRBV5-1 with TRBJ2-7; D unresolved. The CDR3 totals 14 residues. Germline V CDR1 and CDR2: SGHRS, YFSETQ. Trimming left V 4 bases short and J 0 bases short, with 11 bases between. The CDR3 nucleotides are TGCGCCAGCAGCCTAGGCCGGATCTCCTACGAGCAGTACTTC. This sequence encodes CASSLGRISYEQYF.

J is TRBJ2-1 and V is TRBV7-7; 14 positions agree with TRBD2. V was clipped by 2 bases and J by 8 bases; unmatched bases: 5. Germline V gene lookup returns CDR1 SSHAT and CDR2 FNYEAQ (reference sequence). CDR3 length equals 16 residues. The CDR3 nucleotides read TGTGCCAGCAGCTTAAAGCCGGGACTAGCGGGAGATGAGCAGTTCTTC. Its translation: CASSLKPGLAGDEQFF.

This clonotype was seen a handful of times. The chain links TRBV2 to TRBJ2-4, with TRBD1 matching over 8 bases. The junction had 11 bases not matched to a gene; V was cut back by 10 bases and J by 6 bases. The CDR3 extends over 14 amino acids. Germline V CDR1 and CDR2: SNHLY, FYNNEI. The CDR3 loop reads CATHDRGTGNIQYF. CDR3 bases: TGTGCCACCCACGACAGGGGTACTGGAAACATTCAGTACTTC.

J is TRBJ2-3 and V is TRBV5-1, with a tentative D call TRBD2 (6 bases). Deletions cut 1 base from V and 5 bases from J, with 11 bases between. The length of the CDR3 is 14 residues. From germline, CDR1 is SGHRS and CDR2 YFSETQ. The CDR3 DNA reads as TGCGCCAGCAGCTTGACGGGAGTGGGAGATACGCAGTATTTT. Translation: CASSLTGVGDTQYF.

The table lists this clonotype with a few counts. The chain links TRBV20-1 to TRBJ2-3, with 13 bases that match TRBD2. The germline V gene has CDR1 DFQATT and CDR2 SNEGSKA (reference sequence). Germline trimming cut 2 bases from V and 4 bases from J; bases unmatched to any gene: 3. This CDR3 has 15 amino acids. The CDR3 loop is CSARTSGRASDTQYF. In DNA form, the CDR3 reads TGCAGTGCTAGAACTAGCGGGAGGGCTTCAGATACGCAGTATTTT.

This clonotype was detected only a few times. The J gene is TRBJ1-2, the V gene TRBV6-5; 10 bases fit TRBD1. Losses at the gene ends were 6 bases for V and 1 base for J; bases not matched to a gene: 8. Germline V gene sequence: CDR1 MNHEY, CDR2 SVGAGI. The CDR3 length is 16 residues. The CDR3 protein is CASRRGQGIINYGYTF. DNA of the CDR3: TGTGCCAGCAGACGGGGACAGGGGATAATTAACTATGGCTACACCTTC.

This clonotype was seen a few times. The V call is TRBV20-1, the J call TRBJ2-3, with D maybe TRBD2 (5 bases). Germline loops: CDR1 DFQATT, CDR2 SNEGSKA (reference sequence). V dropped 0 bases and J dropped 5 bases, with 18 bases sitting between them. The CDR3 loop spans 16 amino acids. The CDR3 spells CSARDWRSVAGDTQYF. CDR3 coding DNA: TGCAGTGCTAGAGATTGGCGCAGCGTCGCGGGAGATACGCAGTATTTT.

V gene TRBV6-5 combines with J gene TRBJ2-2; a possible D gene is TRBD1 (6 bases). The germline CDR1 and CDR2 sequences are MNHEY and SVGAGI. The CDR3 runs 15 residues. V was cut by 2 bases and J by 5 bases, with 12 bases left in between. The CDR3 sequence is CASSYVQGLTGELFF. The CDR3 region has the DNA TGTGCCAGCAGTTACGTCCAGGGGTTGACCGGGGAGCTGTTTTTT.

This clonotype was observed a few times. The chain uses TRBV7-9 and TRBJ2-2; D tentatively reads TRBD1 or TRBD2 (5 bases each). V dropped 2 bases and J dropped 2 bases, with 12 bases sitting between them. The germline V gene has CDR1 SEHNR and CDR2 FQNEAQ (reference sequence). The CDR3 has 16 amino acids. This CDR3 reads CASSLPGPRNTGELFF. CDR3 sequence (DNA): TGTGCCAGCAGCTTACCGGGGCCCCGAAACACCGGGGAGCTGTTTTTT. The full variable domain, its missing parts supplied by reference TRBV7-9 and TRBJ2-2, is DTGVSQNPRHKITKRGQNVTFRCDPISEHNRLYWYRQTLGQGPEFLTYFQNEAQLEKSRLLSDRFSAERPKGSFSTLEIQRTEQGDSAMYLCASSLPGPRNTGELFFGEGSRLTVL.

This chain uses TRBV7-9 with TRBJ2-7; TRBD2 matches at 13 bases. With V trimmed by 5 bases and J by 3 bases, 4 bases remained unmatched. Germline CDR1 reads SEHNR; CDR2 reads FQNEAQ (reference sequence). This CDR3 is built from 15 residues. CDR3 loop: CASSLLAGGVYEQYF. In DNA, the CDR3 is TGTGCCAGCAGCCTACTAGCGGGAGGGGTCTACGAGCAGTACTTC.

This clonotype was seen a few times. The chain recombines TRBV7-9 with TRBJ2-2; D uncertain. CDR1 SEHNR and CDR2 FQNEAQ come from the germline V gene (reference sequence). This CDR3 is 13 amino acids long. Trimming cost V 5 bases and J 5 bases, with 9 bases left between them. CDR3 in DNA: TGTGCCAGCAGCCTAACTGAGACCGGGGAGCTGTTTTTT. This sequence encodes CASSLTETGELFF. The variable domain in full, with the rest retrieved from reference TRBV7-9 and TRBJ2-2, is DTGVSQNPRHKITKRGQNVTFRCDPISEHNRLYWYRQTLGQGPEFLTYFQNEAQLEKSRLLSDRFSAERPKGSFSTLEIQRTEQGDSAMYLCASSLTETGELFFGEGSRLTVL.

The V call is TRBV29-1, the J call TRBJ2-5; perhaps TRBD2 as D (6 bases). CDR3 length: 17 residues. The germline CDR1 and CDR2 sequences are SQVTM and ANQGSEA. The ends were cut back, 3 bases at V and 7 bases at J, with 27 bases in the middle. DNA of the CDR3: TGCAGCGTTGAGAAAGACTTAGTACTAGCCCAGGTGGTGACCCAGTACTTC. It codes for CSVEKDLVLAQVVTQYF.

The chain combines TRBV7-9 with TRBJ2-7; D possibly corresponds to TRBD1 (7 bases). Germline lookup yields CDR1 SEHNR and CDR2 FQNEAQ (reference sequence). CDR3 size: 15 residues. V was cut by 2 bases and J by 5 bases, with 16 bases left in between. CDR3 region: CASSLTGQGGDEQYF. CDR3 DNA: TGTGCCAGCAGCTTAACGGGGCAGGGGGGCGACGAGCAGTACTTC.

Only a few counts were recorded for this clonotype. The chain joins TRBV5-1 to TRBJ2-4; the match to TRBD2 covers 8 bases. The CDR3 has 15 amino acids. In germline, CDR1 is SGHRS, CDR2 YFSETQ. The junction had 4 bases not matched to a gene; V was cut back by 0 bases and J by 5 bases. CDR3 nucleotides: TGCGCCAGCAGCTTGGTAGCGGGACGGGAAAACATTCAGTACTTC. This encodes CASSLVAGRENIQYF.

The V and J genes are TRBV27 and TRBJ2-5, with a tentative D call TRBD2 (6 bases). Germline-derived CDR1 and CDR2 are MNHEY and SMNVEV (reference sequence). The CDR3 has 14 residues. The V end was cut by 5 bases, the J end by 5 bases, with 15 bases between. In DNA, the CDR3 is TGTGCCAGCAGTCCCCGGACTACCCGGGAGACCCAGTACTTC. Encoded protein: CASSPRTTRETQYF.

This clonotype was seen a handful of times. The rearrangement uses TRBV9 and TRBJ2-1; D gene ambiguous. Looked up from germline, CDR1 is SGDLS and CDR2 is YYNGEE. Trimming cost V 0 bases and J 7 bases, with 8 bases left between them. This CDR3 contains 13 residues. CDR3 loop: CASSVASKNEQFF. The CDR3 DNA is TGTGCCAGCAGCGTAGCATCAAAAAATGAGCAGTTCTTC.

There are a few counts of this clonotype. V is TRBV12-3 or TRBV12-4 and J is TRBJ1-5; 9 positions match TRBD1. The CDR3 is made up of 14 amino acids. Losses at the gene ends were 4 bases for V and 5 bases for J; bases not matched to a gene: 3. Here the CDR3 reads CASSYRGLDQPQHF. CDR3 in DNA: TGTGCCAGCAGTTACAGGGGGCTAGATCAGCCCCAGCATTTT.

This clonotype was counted many times. V and J are TRBV20-1 and TRBJ2-5, with D possibly TRBD1 on 5 matching bases. The V end was cut by 6 bases, the J end by 4 bases, with 15 bases between. The CDR3 runs 13 residues. Germline V gene sequence: CDR1 DFQATT, CDR2 SNEGSKA (reference sequence). CDR3 loop: CSAPGRGIETQYF. DNA of the CDR3: TGCAGTGCCCCAGGAAGGGGCATAGAGACCCAGTACTTC.